These T cell receptor beta chains were read from a single sample in a study of shared clonotypes between healthy human individuals. Repertoires were generated with immunoSEQ multiplex PCR, while TCRdb's copy carries only in-frame clones and drops some. The sample gives 300,000 to 400,000 clones, about 73% of which show up once; more than 9% is in the top ten. Sequences were obtained from memory CD4+ T cells sorted from blood. The receptor source for this set is a man aged 25 to 45 in good health. Both conserved end residues are part of each CDR3. D genes are given only for firm matches. The size entry is marked missing in some rows and otherwise reads once, few, many or a size class.

clone_size j_call v_call cdr3_length d_call cdr3_aa cdr3_nt
- TRBJ1-4 TRBV7-2 15 - CASSQRGASNEKLFF TGTGCCAGCAGTCAACGGGGAGCATCTAATGAAAAACTGTTTTTT
once TRBJ2-7 TRBV18 14 - CASSPRQDSYEQYF TGTGCCAGCTCACCACGACAGGATTCCTACGAGCAGTACTTC
- TRBJ2-7 TRBV11-2 15 - CASSLSPGTAWGQYF TGTGCCAGCAGCTTAAGTCCGGGTACCGCGTGGGGGCAGTACTTC
- TRBJ2-7 TRBV5-4 18 - CASSSGPTRLVGRYEQYF TGTGCCAGCAGCTCGGGGCCTACGAGACTAGTTGGTAGGTACGAGCAGTACTTC
- TRBJ2-7 TRBV18 14 TRBD2 CASSPALAGNEQYF TGTGCCAGCTCACCAGCCCTAGCGGGCAACGAGCAGTACTTC
- TRBJ1-2 TRBV29-1 15 - CSVEVGEGTGYGYTF TGCAGCGTTGAAGTGGGGGAAGGAACAGGCTATGGCTACACCTTC
- TRBJ2-7 TRBV10-2 14 - CASSVDGQNYEQYF TGCGCCAGCAGTGTTGACGGGCAAAACTACGAGCAGTACTTC
few TRBJ2-7 TRBV7-2 14 TRBD1 CASSLRQGTYEQYF TGTGCCAGCAGCCTAAGACAGGGGACCTACGAGCAGTACTTC
- TRBJ2-6 TRBV2 13 - CASSSAGANVLTF TGTGCCAGCAGTTCGGCTGGGGCCAACGTCCTGACTTTC
- TRBJ1-1 TRBV11-2 15 - CASSLSKGRDTEAFF TGTGCCAGCAGCTTAAGTAAGGGGAGGGACACTGAAGCTTTCTTT
- TRBJ2-1 TRBV11-2 15 - CASSKGAGLGLEQFF TGTGCCAGCAGCAAAGGGGCGGGTCTAGGCCTTGAGCAGTTCTTC
- TRBJ1-2 TRBV5-4 14 - CASSHEGYHFGYTF TGTGCCAGCAGTCACGAGGGGTACCACTTTGGCTACACCTTC
- TRBJ1-1 TRBV18 17 - CASSPRSTGRFGTEAFF TGTGCCAGCTCACCGAGGAGTACAGGGAGGTTCGGCACTGAAGCTTTCTTT
- TRBJ2-7 TRBV25-1 15 TRBD2 CASSGKREGLGEQYF TGTGCCAGCAGTGGTAAGCGGGAGGGCCTGGGGGAGCAGTACTTC
- TRBJ2-1 TRBV7-2 17 TRBD2 CASSPSSLAGVSNEQFF TGTGCCAGCAGCCCCAGTAGCCTAGCGGGAGTATCGAATGAGCAGTTCTTC
- TRBJ1-1 TRBV19 14 - CASSMRTQNTEAFF TGTGCCAGTAGTATGAGGACTCAAAACACTGAAGCTTTCTTT
- TRBJ1-5 TRBV19 14 TRBD1 CASSRQGQNQPQHF TGTGCCAGTAGTCGACAGGGTCAGAATCAGCCCCAGCATTTT
few TRBJ2-1 TRBV18 14 TRBD1 CASSDRRWTNEQFF TGTGCCAGCTCGGACAGGCGGTGGACAAATGAGCAGTTCTTC
- TRBJ1-1 TRBV9 14 TRBD1 CASSGGQRDTEAFF TGTGCCAGCAGCGGGGGACAGAGGGACACTGAAGCTTTCTTT
- TRBJ2-3 TRBV7-6 14 TRBD2 CASSSGGGSGTQYF TGTGCCAGCAGCTCGGGGGGTGGGTCGGGAACGCAGTATTTT
once TRBJ2-3 TRBV5-1 12 - CASSFQTDTQYF TGCGCCAGCAGCTTCCAGACAGATACGCAGTATTTT
- TRBJ1-5 TRBV5-1 14 - CASSLDRSNQPQHF TGCGCCAGCAGCTTGGACAGAAGCAATCAGCCCCAGCATTTT
- TRBJ2-7 TRBV2 16 TRBD2 CASSSRLAGGGYEQYF TGTGCCAGCAGTTCGCGACTAGCGGGAGGAGGTTACGAGCAGTACTTC
- TRBJ2-7 TRBV27 14 TRBD2 CASSFLAGGLEQYF TGTGCCAGCAGTTTTCTAGCGGGAGGCCTCGAGCAGTACTTC
- TRBJ2-2 TRBV5-1 19 TRBD2 CASSLANSSGTRNTGELFF TGCGCCAGCAGCTTGGCAAACAGTTCCGGGACTAGGAACACCGGGGAGCTGTTTTTT
once TRBJ2-7 TRBV2 12 - CASGRHSYEQYF TGTGCCAGCGGACGGCACTCCTACGAGCAGTACTTC
- TRBJ2-7 TRBV6-1 15 TRBD1 CASSADRAPSREQYF TGTGCCAGCAGTGCGGACAGGGCACCTAGTCGCGAGCAGTACTTC
few TRBJ2-1 TRBV29-1 12 TRBD2 CSARLADNEQFF TGCAGCGCTCGACTAGCGGACAATGAGCAGTTCTTC
- TRBJ2-1 TRBV13 16 TRBD2 CASSPNLLAGGNEQFF TGTGCCAGCAGCCCCAACCTACTAGCGGGAGGGAATGAGCAGTTCTTC
few TRBJ1-5 TRBV28 16 TRBD1 CASSSRTGASNQPQHF TGTGCCAGCAGTAGCCGGACAGGGGCCAGCAATCAGCCCCAGCATTTT
once TRBJ2-5 TRBV6-5 14 - CASALDRPEETQYF TGTGCCAGCGCCCTGGACCGGCCAGAAGAGACCCAGTACTTC
- TRBJ1-2 TRBV5-1 15 TRBD1 CASSQLGQGDYGYTF TGCGCCAGCAGCCAATTAGGACAGGGGGACTATGGCTACACCTTC
- TRBJ1-2 TRBV6-1 12 - CASTIRREGYTF TGTGCCAGCACTATTAGGCGCGAGGGCTACACCTTC
- TRBJ1-2 TRBV5-1 11 - CASGENGGYTF TGCGCCAGCGGAGAGAATGGTGGCTACACCTTC
- TRBJ2-3 TRBV2 12 - CASRPVPDTQYF TGTGCCAGCAGGCCCGTCCCAGATACGCAGTATTTT
- TRBJ2-7 TRBV14 15 - CASSPETNPIYEQYF TGTGCCAGCAGCCCCGAAACAAACCCGATCTACGAGCAGTACTTC
few TRBJ2-1 TRBV28 16 TRBD2 CASNSIAGGGPFEQFF TGTGCCAGCAATTCAATAGCGGGAGGGGGTCCTTTCGAGCAGTTCTTC
once TRBJ1-2 TRBV9 14 - CASSVGDSLYGYTF TGTGCCAGCAGCGTGGGCGACAGCCTCTATGGCTACACCTTC
- TRBJ1-2 TRBV7-9 17 TRBD1 CASSLGLQGARSYGYTF TGTGCCAGCAGCTTAGGCTTGCAGGGGGCGCGGAGCTATGGCTACACCTTC
- TRBJ2-6 TRBV28 17 - CASSPGPGRSGANVLTF TGTGCCAGCAGTCCCGGCCCGGGACGCTCTGGGGCCAACGTCCTGACTTTC
- TRBJ2-7 TRBV5-1 15 - CASNPQAGSSYEQYF TGCGCCAGCAACCCGCAGGCCGGGAGCTCCTACGAGCAGTACTTC
- TRBJ2-2 TRBV14 16 - CASSPPARSWSGELFF TGTGCCAGCAGCCCCCCTGCGCGTAGTTGGTCCGGGGAGCTGTTTTTT
- TRBJ2-1 TRBV5-4 15 TRBD2 CASSLASGSLLEQFF TGTGCCAGCAGCTTGGCTAGCGGGAGTCTCCTTGAGCAGTTCTTC
- TRBJ2-7 TRBV10-3 16 - CAISPIAPLNSYEQYF TGTGCCATCAGTCCAATAGCCCCGCTTAACTCCTACGAGCAGTACTTC
few TRBJ1-2 TRBV7-9 14 - CASSSRQSNYGYTF TGTGCCAGCAGCTCAAGACAGAGTAACTATGGCTACACCTTC
- TRBJ2-7 TRBV29-1 12 - CSVATSSYEQYF TGCAGCGTAGCCACATCTTCCTACGAGCAGTACTTC
- TRBJ1-5 TRBV18 14 - CASSPGAANQPQHF TGTGCCAGCTCACCTGGGGCAGCTAATCAGCCCCAGCATTTT
once TRBJ2-7 TRBV2 10 - CASREYEQYF TGTGCCAGCAGGGAGTACGAGCAGTACTTC
- TRBJ2-3 TRBV5-6 14 - CASSLVTGTDTQYF TGTGCCAGCAGCTTGGTGACGGGCACAGATACGCAGTATTTT
- TRBJ2-1 TRBV5-1 14 - CASSSGPGSNEQFF TGCGCCAGCAGCTCCGGGCCGGGATCAAATGAGCAGTTCTTC
- TRBJ2-1 TRBV6-6 12 - CASSQVALGQFF TGTGCCAGCAGCCAAGTAGCGTTAGGGCAGTTCTTC
- TRBJ2-1 TRBV2 15 TRBD2 CASTTPGSGAHEQFF TGTGCCAGCACCACCCCGGGTAGCGGGGCCCATGAGCAGTTCTTC
- TRBJ1-4 TRBV30 12 - CAWTERGEKLFF TGTGCCTGGACCGAGAGAGGTGAAAAACTGTTTTTT
- TRBJ2-3 TRBV29-1 15 TRBD2 CSVESPSGTTDTQYF TGCAGCGTTGAGTCGCCTAGCGGGACCACAGATACGCAGTATTTT
- TRBJ2-7 TRBV30 15 - CAWRNWQGGGYEQYF TGTGCCTGGAGGAATTGGCAGGGGGGAGGTTACGAGCAGTACTTC